These 24 T cell receptor beta chains were all obtained from the same sample, sequenced in a study of CXCR3-negative and CXCR3-positive naive CD8 T cells. General study findings and limits: Compared with CXCR3-negative naive cells, CXCR3-positive naive cells showed more hydrophobic TRB CDR3s.

Their specific antigens are unknown. UMI-labeled 5' RACE TRB cDNA libraries were prepared from the cells. TCRdb re-called the 5' RACE reads and catalogs CDR3 proteins one per entry, DNA excluded. This listing includes about 150,000 distinct CDR3 sequences. The sample consisted of naive CXCR3+ CD8+ T cells from blood. Specified subset: CD45RO-CCR7+CD27+CD95- naive CD8+ T cells expressing CXCR3 (TNR3+). The receptors originated from a human donor in good health. Some clones in this sample may be carry-over from other donors' samples.

This chain joins TRBV5-1 and TRBJ2-7; without DNA, the TCRdb call of TRBD1 cannot be checked. CDR1 and CDR2 from the germline V gene are SGHRS and YFSETQ. The CDR3 length is 13 residues. The CDR3 sequence is CASSNTGTDEQYF.

The chain recombines TRBV30 with TRBJ1-1. The CDR3 totals 13 residues. Germline assignment: CDR1 GTSNPN and CDR2 SVGIG (reference sequence). CDR3 loop: CETGALGNTEAFF.

The CDR3: CASSQATGYTEAFF. The gene calls are TRBV4-2 and TRBJ1-1; TCRdb's assignment of TRBD1 cannot be checked, as there is no DNA. Per germline, CDR1 LGHNA and CDR2 YNFKEQ. The length of the CDR3 is 14 residues.

The genes are TRBV15 and TRBJ1-1. This CDR3 region has 15 residues. Germline lookup yields CDR1 LNHNV and CDR2 YYDKDF (reference sequence). This chain's CDR3 is CATSRGGDGYTEAFF.

The chain employs TRBV25-1 and TRBJ2-2; TCRdb gives TRBD1 as the D gene, but with no DNA this cannot be confirmed. This CDR3 region has 15 residues. CDR1 is MGHDK and CDR2 is SYGVNS in the germline V gene. CDR3: CASSPGTVNTGELFF.

V is TRBV13 and J is TRBJ2-3; TCRdb proposes TRBD1, but this gene call is untestable without DNA. The germline V gene encodes CDR1 PRHDT and CDR2 FYEKMQ (reference sequence). There are 16 residues in the CDR3. The CDR3 sequence: CASSLGRGGSTDTQYF.

The chain couples TRBV6-5 to TRBJ2-1; TCRdb indicates TRBD2, and absent DNA this call remains unverified. CDR1 is MNHEY and CDR2 is SVGAGI in the germline V gene. This CDR3 is built from 15 residues. The CDR3 loop reads CASSYSGTSGNEQFF.

The chain links TRBV21-1 to TRBJ1-5; TCRdb's D call, TRBD1, is unchecked because there is no DNA. TRBV21-1 is designated a pseudogene. CDR3 length: 18 amino acids. Here the CDR3 reads CASSGRDRESYSNQPQHF.

J is TRBJ2-5 and V is TRBV27; lacking DNA, the TRBD1 call made by TCRdb goes unchecked. The CDR3 covers 14 residues. The germline V gene has CDR1 MNHEY and CDR2 SMNVEV (reference sequence). The CDR3 spells CASSFSAGRDRLYF.

The chain has TRBV12-3 or TRBV12-4 and TRBJ2-1; the D call from TCRdb, TRBD2, cannot be confirmed without DNA. The CDR3 has 17 residues. CDR3 in amino acids: CASSLWPSGGAYNEQFF.

The rearrangement links TRBV5-1 to TRBJ1-1; TCRdb reports TRBD1, a call that lacks DNA to check it against. The CDR3 consists of 17 residues. CDR1 is SGHRS, CDR2 YFSETQ, per germline. CDR3: CANPTGEPQEGNTEAFF.

The J gene is TRBJ2-3, the V gene TRBV28; TCRdb's D gene call, TRBD1, goes unchecked for lack of DNA. The CDR3 spans 17 residues. Germline V gives CDR1 MDHEN, CDR2 SYDVKM. CDR3 in amino acids: CASSHPPSGGSTDTQYF.

V gene TRBV28 combines with J gene TRBJ2-7; TCRdb proposes TRBD1, but this gene call is untestable without DNA. The CDR3 is 13 residues long. Germline V gene data show CDR1 as MDHEN and CDR2 as SYDVKM. The CDR3 loop reads CASRSQGAEEQYF.

The CDR3 sequence: CATSAMGQGNTGELFF. The rearrangement uses TRBV24-1 and TRBJ2-2; the TCRdb D gene call, TRBD1, has no DNA to confirm it. CDR1 is KGHDR and CDR2 is SFDVKD in the germline V gene. This CDR3 is 16 amino acids long.

The chain employs TRBV10-3 and TRBJ2-7. The CDR3 covers 16 residues. In germline, CDR1 is ENHRY, CDR2 SYGVKD. CDR3 residues: CAISEPQTRGSYEQYF.

The chain links TRBV10-3 to TRBJ1-2. This CDR3 contains 12 residues. CDR1 is ENHRY, CDR2 SYGVKD, per germline. The CDR3: CAITEGGYGYTF.

The chain recombines TRBV5-1 with TRBJ2-7; the TRBD1 assignment by TCRdb is unverifiable without DNA. Germline-derived CDR1 and CDR2 are SGHRS and YFSETQ. The CDR3 length is 13 residues. This chain's CDR3 is CASRLTGTDEQYF.

The rearrangement joins TRBV25-1 to TRBJ2-6; TCRdb picks TRBD1, but there is no DNA to check that call. The CDR3 covers 17 residues. Germline values: CDR1 MGHDK, CDR2 SYGVNS. CDR3 amino acids: CASSETPGRVGANVLTF.

The chain couples TRBV29-1 to TRBJ2-7; absent DNA, TCRdb's TRBD1 call cannot be checked. The CDR3 has 16 residues. Germline assignment: CDR1 SQVTM and CDR2 ANQGSEA. The CDR3: CSVEGIHGTESYEQYF.

The chain employs TRBV20-1 and TRBJ2-7; absent DNA, TCRdb's TRBD1 call cannot be checked. The CDR3 extends over 15 amino acids. Germline CDR1 DFQATT, CDR2 SNEGSKA (reference sequence). The CDR3: CSAGVWTGNVGEQYF.

The V call is TRBV28, the J call TRBJ2-1; as DNA is missing, the TRBD1 call by TCRdb cannot be tested. Germline V gene sequence: CDR1 MDHEN, CDR2 SYDVKM. CDR3 length equals 11 residues. CDR3 in amino acids: CASSPGVEQFF. Looking up the rest from reference TRBV28 and TRBJ2-1 gives the full variable domain: DVKVTQSSRYLVKRTGEKVFLECVQDMDHENMFWYRQDPGLGLRLIYFSYDVKMKEKGDIPEGYSVSREKKERFSLILESASTNQTSMYLCASSPGVEQFFGPGTRLTVL.

The chain couples TRBV7-8 to TRBJ2-7; TCRdb's D call, TRBD2, is unchecked because there is no DNA. This CDR3 is built from 15 residues. Germline CDR1 SGHVS, CDR2 FQNEAQ. The CDR3 region is CASSPSGGLSYEQYF.

The V gene is TRBV5-6, the J gene TRBJ2-2; TCRdb's D call of TRBD2 is untestable without DNA. The CDR3 is made up of 14 amino acids. Germline V gene data show CDR1 as SGHDT and CDR2 as YYEEEE. The chain's CDR3 is CASSSGLKTGELFF.

V gene TRBV29-1 combines with J gene TRBJ2-2; checking the TCRdb D call of TRBD1 is not possible without DNA. CDR1 is SQVTM and CDR2 is ANQGSEA in the germline V gene. This CDR3 region has 14 residues. The CDR3 loop reads CSVYPRENTGELFF.